The sequence of this TCR beta chain was determined in a study of TIL therapy for anti-PD-1-resistant metastatic lung cancer. CDR1 is SGHRS and CDR2 is YFSETQ in the germline V gene. This CDR3 spans 18 amino acids. The trim removed 3 bases at V and 1 base at J, leaving 8 bases unmatched. Time point meaning: pre-treatment sample, taken before nivolumab and TIL therapy. This was the immunoSEQ v3 assay. Sequenced by immunoSEQ multiplex PCR; TCRdb stores in-frame clones only, minus some. Of 54,000 or so clones listed, about 70% are singletons. In its sample, this clone was seen once. Sample: blood, taken at baseline. This sequence joins TRBV5-1 and TRBJ2-2, with 11 bases lining up with TRBD2. The receptor was derived from a person between 30 and 79 years old with non-small cell lung cancer. CDR3 region: CASSSGGLAGGNTGELFF. The DNA for the CDR3 is TGCGCCAGCAGCTCGGGCGGACTAGCGGGCGGGAACACCGGGGAGCTGTTTTTT.